This TCR beta chain was observed in a study of cytomegalovirus exposure and HLA in healthy donors. The V and J ends lost 5 bases and 7 bases respectively, with 20 bases between them. The CDR3 has 15 amino acids. In germline, CDR1 is SGHAT, CDR2 FQNNGV. Amplification used 60 Vbeta primers and 13 Jbeta primers. Generated by immunoSEQ multiplex PCR, the TCRdb table keeps only in-frame clones and is missing some. The repertoire holds 150,000 to 200,000 clones, with approximately 70% as singletons. On this clone itself: Its antigen is undetermined.

Regarding the study as a whole: Some V segments (TRBV6-2 and TRBV6-3 among them) were excluded as indistinguishable. Per a later analysis, roughly 17,000 TCR beta sequences showed association with HLA alleles at 0.05 false discovery rate.

The chain joins TRBV11-2 to TRBJ1-2; a possible D gene is TRBD1 (5 bases). Sequenced: PBMCs. The clonotype originates from a man aged 35 to 55 in good health and CMV-seropositive. The CDR3 here is CASSPPVVGQGGYTF. CDR3 nucleotide sequence: TGTGCCAGCAGCCCCCCAGTTGTGGGTCAGGGTGGCTACACCTTC.